This T cell receptor (beta chain) was recorded in a study of blood T cell repertoires in COVID-19. This clone was found many times. Here immunoSEQ multiplex PCR was the method, and the copy in TCRdb shows in-frame clones only, minus some. The sample has roughly 320,000 clones, over 75% seen once. Germline CDR1 and CDR2: SNHLY and FYNNEI. The CDR3 has 16 residues. With 1 base clipped from V and 4 bases from J, the junction kept 5 bases outside the gene matches. The source of this sequence is a human donor in a cohort sampled during active COVID-19. Sequencing was carried out using peripheral blood. The V and J genes are TRBV2 and TRBJ2-1; 9 nucleotides align to TRBD1. CDR3 DNA sequence: TGTGCCAGCAGTGAAGACGGGACAGGGAGGTACAATGAGCAGTTCTTC. Translation: CASSEDGTGRYNEQFF.